This TCR beta chain stems from a study of CD8+CD57+ T cells in acquired aplastic anemia. CDR3 and TCR beta VDJ profiling relied on genomic DNA as the template. Each CDR3 protein gets one entry after TCRdb re-called the reads with MiXCR. Counted here are just over 400,000 distinct CDR3 sequences, roughly 68% occurring once; the ten biggest clones make up 3% to 4.5%. Material: sorted CD4+, CD8+, or CD8+CD57+ T cells (not recorded which) from PBMCs. This receptor was obtained from a human donor in good health, serving as a control.

Written as DNA, the CDR3 is TGTGCCAGCAGCTTAGCCCGGACTAGCTCCTATAATTCACCCCTCCACTTT. Protein sequence: CASSLARTSSYNSPLHF. The chain is built from TRBV11-2 and TRBJ1-6; D is undetermined. Between the trimmed V and J ends, which lost 1 base and 0 bases, there was a span of 10 bases. The CDR3 has 17 amino acids. The germline CDR1 and CDR2 sequences are SGHAT and FQNNGV.